These 17 T cell receptor beta chains were all obtained from the same sample, sequenced in a study of T cells in Graves' hyperthyroidism and ophthalmopathy. Amplification of TCR beta CDR3 regions was performed using RNA transcripts as template. A first-round RT-PCR of the TCR CDR3 used the HTBI primer set. TCRdb independently ran MiXCR on the multiplex PCR reads; one entry per CDR3 protein. The data show a few hundred thousand distinct CDR3 sequences, 35% to 50% seen once. The material sequenced was peripheral blood or thyroid tissue (not recorded which). These receptors originate from an adult woman with Graves' disease, either hyperthyroidism or ophthalmopathy (not recorded which).

The CDR3 sequence is CASTYRVYEQYF. The CDR3 DNA is TGTGCCAGCACCTACAGGGTCTACGAGCAGTACTTC. The chain carries TRBV2 and TRBJ2-7, with a weak D call TRBD1 (6 bases). V was clipped by 7 bases and J by 3 bases, with 10 bases between them. From germline, CDR1 is SNHLY and CDR2 FYNNEI. CDR3 length: 12 residues.

This clonotype was found many times. The rearrangement links TRBV29-1 to TRBJ1-1; D remains ambiguous. Germline V CDR1 and CDR2: SQVTM, ANQGSEA. The CDR3 is 13 amino acids. The V gene lost 2 bases and the J gene lost 14 bases, with 21 bases spanning the gap. The CDR3 region has the DNA TGCAGCGTTGAACGACCCCTAAAATGGAGTGCCTTCTTT. Residues: CSVERPLKWSAFF.

This clonotype came up a few times. This chain links TRBV29-1 with TRBJ1-1; D unresolved. The CDR3 is made up of 16 amino acids. From germline, CDR1 is SQVTM and CDR2 ANQGSEA. The V gene lost 4 bases and the J gene lost 0 bases, with 18 bases spanning the gap. The CDR3 loop reads CSVALGNRDMNTEAFF. CDR3 bases: TGCAGCGTTGCGTTAGGGAATAGGGATATGAACACTGAAGCTTTCTTT.

V and J are TRBV10-3 and TRBJ2-5, with 7 bases identical to TRBD2. J lost 1 base, V lost 0 bases, and 5 bases had no gene match. This CDR3 is built from 16 residues. Germline-derived CDR1 and CDR2 are ENHRY and SYGVKD. The CDR3 reads CAISESTGGGQETQYF. The CDR3 DNA reads TGTGCCATCAGTGAGTCGACGGGGGGTGGCCAAGAGACCCAGTACTTC.

This clonotype showed up many times. The gene calls are TRBV6-6 and TRBJ2-7; D is unclear. The CDR3 loop spans 15 amino acids. V lost 2 bases, J lost 1 base, and 12 bases lay in between. Germline V lookup: CDR1 MNHNY, CDR2 SVGAGI (reference sequence). CDR3 coding DNA: TGTGCCAGCAGTTACCCCGGACGCCAATCCTACGAGCAGTACTTC. Protein product: CASSYPGRQSYEQYF.

There are a few counts of this clonotype. The chain couples TRBV2 to TRBJ2-3, with 9 bases fitting TRBD2. This CDR3 is 16 amino acids long. CDR1 and CDR2 from the germline V gene are SNHLY and FYNNEI. The V gene end was trimmed by 6 bases and the J gene end by 0 bases; junction bases not matched to a gene: 7. The CDR3 loop is CASRDGLARSTDTQYF. The DNA of the CDR3 is TGTGCCAGCAGGGATGGACTAGCGAGAAGCACAGATACGCAGTATTTT.

This clonotype was seen only a few times. The rearrangement uses TRBV6-1 and TRBJ2-7, with 9 nucleotides matching TRBD2. V shed 8 bases, J shed 6 bases, and the junction held 8 bases outside the gene matches. Per germline, CDR1 MNHNS and CDR2 SASEGT. This CDR3 region has 13 residues. CDR3 sequence reads: CASLGGLALEQYF. CDR3 coding DNA: TGTGCCAGCCTGGGAGGACTAGCGCTCGAGCAGTACTTC.

A word on this clonotype: The germline gene is not matched at one end of the junction; a read error may be the cause. This rearrangement joins TRBV24-1 to TRBJ2-7, with TRBD1 identical over 9 bases. Germline V gene data show CDR1 as KGHDR and CDR2 as SFDVKD. This CDR3 has 15 amino acids. The CDR3: CATSDPGQGSHEQYF. The CDR3 nucleotides are TGTGCCACCAGTGACCCGGGACAGGGCTCCCACGAGCAGTACTTC.

The chain joins TRBV6-5 to TRBJ2-7; tentative D call: TRBD1 (5 bases). The CDR3 length is 14 residues. V lost 7 bases, J lost 0 bases, and 13 bases lay in between. Per the germline V gene, CDR1 is MNHEY and CDR2 is SVGAGI. The CDR3 region has the DNA TGTGCCAGCAAAGAGGAAGGGGCCTCCTACGAGCAGTACTTC. It is translated as CASKEEGASYEQYF.

This clonotype was detected many times. This chain links TRBV4-2 with TRBJ1-1; D gene unclear. CDR1 is LGHNA and CDR2 is YNFKEQ in the germline V gene. This CDR3 has 15 amino acids. The V and J ends lost 0 bases and 4 bases respectively, with 12 bases between them. CDR3 in DNA: TGTGCCAGCAGCCAAGATCCCAACTCGGGCACTGAAGCTTTCTTT. Protein product: CASSQDPNSGTEAFF.

This clonotype was detected many times. The chain has TRBV7-2 and TRBJ1-3; unclear D gene. CDR1 is SGHTA, CDR2 FQGNSA, per germline. CDR3 length: 16 amino acids. Deletions cut 1 base from V and 0 bases from J, with 10 bases between. The CDR3 DNA is TGTGCCAGCAGCTTAGTCGAGATTAGCTCTGGAAACACCATATATTTT. This gives the protein CASSLVEISSGNTIYF.

The chain links TRBV2 to TRBJ1-5; no firm D call. The V gene's germline CDR1 is SNHLY and CDR2 FYNNEI. The V end lost 0 bases, the J end lost 14 bases, and 26 bases lay between the germline ends. This CDR3 contains 17 residues. The CDR3: CASSEALRLGGKTYEHF. The DNA of the CDR3 is TGTGCCAGCAGTGAAGCGCTCCGACTGGGCGGGAAAACCTACGAGCATTTT. The full variable domain, completed using reference TRBV2 and TRBJ1-5, is EPEVTQTPSHQVTQMGQEVILRCVPISNHLYFYWYRQILGQKVEFLVSFYNNEISEKSEIFDDQFSVERPDGSNFTLKIRSTKLEDSAMYFCASSEALRLGGKTYEHFGDGTRLSIL.

This clonotype was seen a handful of times. The chain is built from TRBV29-1 and TRBJ1-2; possible D gene TRBD1, 6 bases. The CDR3 length is 13 residues. The V gene's germline CDR1 is SQVTM and CDR2 ANQGSEA. Trimming stripped 4 bases from V and 6 bases from J, with 15 bases between. In DNA form, the CDR3 reads TGCAGCGTTGGAAGGGGGACTCTACATGGCTACACCTTC. It translates to CSVGRGTLHGYTF.

The chain recombines TRBV6-5 with TRBJ1-2; D not certain. The ends were cut back, 11 bases at V and 6 bases at J, with 16 bases in the middle. Germline V CDR1 and CDR2: MNHEY, SVGAGI. The CDR3 loop spans 12 amino acids. The CDR3 region has the DNA TGTGCCGCCCGAAGGCCGTCCGATGGCTACACCTTC. Encoded protein: CAARRPSDGYTF.

This clonotype has just one count. This chain uses TRBV10-3 with TRBJ2-1; 8 bases match TRBD2. Germline V gives CDR1 ENHRY, CDR2 SYGVKD. The CDR3 has 15 residues. The V segment lost 0 bases and the J segment 4 bases; nucleotides outside the gene matches: 2. CDR3 nucleotides: TGTGCCATCAGTGAGTCGACTAGCGTGTACAATGAGCAGTTCTTC. Protein: CAISESTSVYNEQFF.

The CDR3, as DNA: TGTGCCAGCAGCCTCCGACAGGGTCCTGGGGCCAACGTCCTGACTTTC. Protein product: CASSLRQGPGANVLTF. The gene calls are TRBV7-3 and TRBJ2-6; TRBD1 aligns across 7 bases. Germline-derived CDR1 and CDR2 are SGHTA and FQGTGA. The CDR3 is made up of 16 amino acids. Losses at the gene ends were 5 bases for V and 2 bases for J; bases not matched to a gene: 6.

The DNA for the CDR3 is TGTGCCAGCAGCGCTCGGGCAGGGGGCTATGGCTACACCTTC. Protein: CASSARAGGYGYTF. The rearrangement joins TRBV11-1 to TRBJ1-2; 7 nucleotides align to TRBD1. The CDR3 totals 14 residues. Germline trimming cut 5 bases from V and 4 bases from J; bases unmatched to any gene: 7. Germline values: CDR1 SGHAT, CDR2 FQDESV (reference sequence).